This entry lists 4 T cell receptor beta chains sequenced from one sample in a study of tumor and adjacent non-tumor tissue in lung cancer. A modified ARM-PCR protocol with three rounds of nested PCR amplified TCRbeta. TCRdb ran MiXCR on the multiplex PCR reads and lists one entry per CDR3 protein. The repertoire consists of under 150,000 distinct CDR3 sequences, with roughly 70% occurring once and the leading ten covering about 20%. No cell sorting was done before RNA was extracted from the tissue. The sample taken for sequencing was lung tumor tissue. The receptors were gathered from a man aged 55 to 69 with small cell lung cancer.

This chain connects TRBV6-6 to TRBJ1-2; TRBD1 agrees at 7 bases. Germline V gene data show CDR1 as MNHNY and CDR2 as SVGAGI (reference sequence). The CDR3 is made up of 14 amino acids. The junction had 8 bases not matched to a gene; V was cut back by 4 bases and J by 6 bases. As DNA, the CDR3 is TGTGCCAGCAGTTTCACAGGGGCGGAGAATGGCTACACCTTC. It translates to CASSFTGAENGYTF.

About this clonotype: At one end the junction does not follow the germline gene, possibly because of a read error. The CDR3 is CSVTPIGNTGKLFF. The DNA of the CDR3 is TGCAGCGTTACACCGATCGGGAACACCGGGAAGCTGTTTTTT. The chain has TRBV29-1 and TRBJ2-2, with TRBD2 as a possible D gene (5 bases). CDR3 length: 14 amino acids. Germline values: CDR1 SQVTM, CDR2 ANQGSEA.

In the case of this clonotype: At one of its ends the junction is not consistent with the germline gene, which may arise from a read error. In DNA form, the CDR3 reads TGTGCCAGCAGTGTATGGACTGATTATGACTACACCTTC. Translation: CASSVWTDYDYTF. The chain employs TRBV6-1 and TRBJ1-2; unclear D gene. CDR1 MNHNS and CDR2 SASEGT come from the germline V gene. This CDR3 region has 13 residues.

The V gene is TRBV12-3 or TRBV12-4, the J gene TRBJ2-7; 7 nucleotides match TRBD2. Losses at the gene ends were 3 bases for V and 6 bases for J; bases not matched to a gene: 8. The CDR3 is 14 residues long. The CDR3 DNA follows: TGTGCCAGCAGTTTTGGCGGGGGTTTGCTCGAGCAGTACTTC. This sequence encodes CASSFGGGLLEQYF.